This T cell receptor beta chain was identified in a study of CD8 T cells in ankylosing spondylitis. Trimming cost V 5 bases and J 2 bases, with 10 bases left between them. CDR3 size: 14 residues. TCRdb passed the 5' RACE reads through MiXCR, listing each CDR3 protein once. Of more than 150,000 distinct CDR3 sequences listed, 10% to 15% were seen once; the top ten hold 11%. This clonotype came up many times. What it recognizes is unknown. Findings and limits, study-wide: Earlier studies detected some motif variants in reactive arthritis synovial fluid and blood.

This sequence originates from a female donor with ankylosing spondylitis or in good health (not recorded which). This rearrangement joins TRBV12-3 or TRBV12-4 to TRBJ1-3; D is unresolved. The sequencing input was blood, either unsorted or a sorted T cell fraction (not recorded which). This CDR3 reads CASSPGGPGNTIYF. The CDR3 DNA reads TGTGCCAGCAGTCCGGGAGGGCCTGGAAACACCATATATTTT.